These T cell receptor beta chains were read from a single sample in a study of Ad26.COV2.S vaccination and SARS-CoV-2 variants. The assay was immunoSEQ multiplex PCR, and TCRdb's table has in-frame clones only and misses some. This sample has roughly 300,000 clones, with approximately 90% found just once. This specimen was peripheral blood, taken in a trial of Ad26.COV2.S vaccine versus placebo. The receptor source for this set is a person aged 18-60 years who received the Ad26.COV2.S COVID-19 vaccine or a placebo. CDR3s include the opening cysteine and the closing phenylalanine or tryptophan. The order of the fields is J gene, clone size, D gene, V gene, CDR3 protein, CDR3 DNA. The D gene is left open where the match is weak. Clone size, where shown, is once, few, many, or a class for clones that have expanded.

>TRBJ1-2|-|TRBD1|TRBV12-3/TRBV12-4
CASSDRSNYGYTF
TGTGCCAGCTCGGACAGGTCGAACTATGGCTACACCTTC
>TRBJ1-5|-|-|TRBV4-3
CASSQDRSRGPQHF
TGCGCCAGCAGCCAAGATAGGAGTAGAGGGCCCCAGCATTTT
>TRBJ2-7|-|-|TRBV28
CATKGSNYEQYF
TGTGCCACCAAGGGCTCTAACTACGAGCAGTACTTC
>TRBJ2-5|-|-|TRBV7-7
CASSSQRGMRETQYF
TGTGCCAGCAGCTCACAGAGGGGAATGCGAGAGACCCAGTACTTC
>TRBJ1-2|-|-|TRBV7-9
CASSSLGRGYGYTF
TGTGCCAGCAGTTCTCTGGGACGGGGATATGGCTACACCTTC
>TRBJ1-1|-|-|TRBV11-3
CASSLERNTEAFF
TGTGCCAGCAGCCTCGAAAGGAACACTGAAGCTTTCTTT
>TRBJ1-2|-|-|TRBV28
CASSPVGFNYGYTF
TGTGCCAGCAGTCCCGTGGGGTTTAACTATGGCTACACCTTC
>TRBJ2-7|-|-|TRBV6-1
CASSEVYRRYEQYF
TGTGCCAGCAGTGAAGTCTACAGGAGGTACGAGCAGTACTTC
>TRBJ2-7|-|TRBD1|TRBV5-6
CASSEKGQNSYEQYF
TGTGCCAGCAGCGAAAAGGGACAGAACTCCTACGAGCAGTACTTC
>TRBJ1-2|few|-|TRBV9
CASSVGAGTKTNYGYTF
TGTGCCAGCAGCGTAGGGGCAGGGACCAAAACTAACTATGGCTACACCTTC
>TRBJ2-7|-|TRBD1|TRBV5-1
CASSRTTTGVYEQYF
TGCGCCAGCAGCAGGACCACTACAGGGGTCTACGAGCAGTACTTC
>TRBJ1-3|many|TRBD1|TRBV9
CASSPRTGDARGNTIYF
TGTGCCAGCAGCCCCCGGACAGGGGATGCTCGCGGAAACACCATATATTTT
>TRBJ1-5|-|TRBD1|TRBV9
CASSRQGGGDQPQHF
TGTGCCAGCAGCCGCCAGGGGGGGGGTGATCAGCCCCAGCATTTT
>TRBJ2-7|-|-|TRBV27
CASSPSLGFSYEQYF
TGTGCCAGCAGTCCCTCCCTGGGCTTTTCCTACGAGCAGTACTTC
>TRBJ2-2|-|-|TRBV24-1
CATGGQSPGELFF
TGTGCCACCGGAGGACAGTCCCCCGGGGAGCTGTTTTTT
>TRBJ1-3|-|-|TRBV19
CASSQPPTGNTIYF
TGTGCCAGTTCCCAACCCCCGACAGGAAACACCATATATTTT
>TRBJ2-1|once|TRBD1|TRBV4-3
CASSQDDRTGFTFF
TGCGCCAGCAGCCAAGATGATAGGACAGGGTTTACGTTCTTC
>TRBJ2-2|-|TRBD1|TRBV27
CASSNLDRGNTGELFF
TGTGCCAGCAGTAACTTAGACAGGGGGAACACCGGGGAGCTGTTTTTT
>TRBJ2-5|-|-|TRBV4-2
CASSQDRGETQYF
TGTGCCAGCAGCCAAGATCGGGGCGAGACCCAGTACTTC
>TRBJ1-2|-|-|TRBV27
CASSLIGNYGYTF
TGTGCCAGCAGTTTGATAGGGAACTATGGCTACACCTTC
>TRBJ2-1|-|TRBD2|TRBV6-5
CASSKGLASREFF
TGTGCCAGCAGTAAGGGACTAGCTTCGAGGGAGTTCTTC
>TRBJ1-2|-|TRBD1|TRBV10-3
CAINKDRVYGYTF
TGTGCCATCAATAAGGACAGGGTGTACGGCTACACCTTC
>TRBJ1-2|-|TRBD1|TRBV6-5
CASSYTIWQGAHGYTF
TGTGCCAGCAGTTACACTATTTGGCAGGGGGCGCATGGCTACACCTTC
>TRBJ2-2|-|-|TRBV6-5
CASSYDVMTGELFF
TGTGCCAGCAGTTACGACGTAATGACCGGGGAGCTGTTTTTT
>TRBJ1-3|-|-|TRBV2
CASSAKGGISGNTIYF
TGTGCCAGCAGTGCGAAAGGGGGGATCTCTGGAAACACCATATATTTT
>TRBJ1-6|-|-|TRBV2
CASSEGRSSYNSPLHF
TGTGCCAGCAGTGAAGGAAGAAGCTCCTATAATTCACCCCTCCACTTT
>TRBJ1-1|-|-|TRBV6-2/TRBV6-3
CASSLSGQPNTEAFF
TGTGCCAGCAGTTTGTCTGGGCAGCCAAACACTGAAGCTTTCTTT
>TRBJ2-5|-|-|TRBV28
CASSLGGAGFQETQYF
TGTGCCAGCAGTTTAGGGGGGGCTGGCTTCCAAGAGACCCAGTACTTC
>TRBJ1-2|-|-|TRBV7-9
CASSGDGEANYGYTF
TGTGCCAGCAGCGGGGATGGGGAAGCTAACTATGGCTACACCTTC
>TRBJ2-7|-|-|TRBV5-1
CASRDTGFYEQYF
TGCGCCAGCAGGGACACAGGGTTCTACGAGCAGTACTTC
>TRBJ1-1|once|-|TRBV5-1
CASSLLTNTEAFF
TGCGCCAGCAGCTTGCTGACGAACACTGAAGCTTTCTTT
>TRBJ1-1|-|-|TRBV28
CASSIIGTGNTEAFF
TGTGCCAGCAGTATAATCGGGACGGGGAACACTGAAGCTTTCTTT
>TRBJ2-7|-|TRBD2|TRBV7-9
CASSPTDRILAEEQYF
TGTGCCAGCAGCCCAACCGATAGAATCCTAGCGGAAGAGCAGTACTTC
>TRBJ1-1|-|-|TRBV19
CASTPGTLNTEAFF
TGTGCCAGTACCCCCGGGACACTCAACACTGAAGCTTTCTTT
>TRBJ1-4|-|-|TRBV4-3
CASSPVEGRLNEKLFF
TGCGCCAGCAGCCCGGTAGAGGGACGCCTAAACGAAAAACTGTTTTTT
>TRBJ2-4|-|-|TRBV7-3
CASSLGGGKNIQYF
TGTGCCAGCAGCTTAGGGGGTGGCAAAAACATTCAGTACTTC
>TRBJ2-7|-|-|TRBV5-5
CASSLERTPLYEQYF
TGTGCCAGCAGCTTGGAGCGGACGCCCCTATACGAGCAGTACTTC
>TRBJ1-2|-|-|TRBV25-1
CASSDLEGSGYTF
TGTGCCAGCAGTGATCTGGAGGGTTCTGGCTACACCTTC
>TRBJ1-2|-|-|TRBV10-3
CAISEVNREQGYTF
TGTGCCATCAGTGAGGTAAACAGGGAACAAGGCTACACCTTC
>TRBJ1-3|-|-|TRBV4-1
CASSASGNTIYF
TGCGCCAGCAGCGCCTCTGGAAACACCATATATTTT
>TRBJ1-2|-|-|TRBV30
CAWTRTHYGYTF
TGTGCCTGGACTCGGACTCACTATGGCTACACCTTC
>TRBJ2-3|-|-|TRBV5-4
CASSLVLQPDTQYF
TGTGCCAGCAGCTTGGTGCTCCAGCCAGATACGCAGTATTTT
>TRBJ1-4|-|TRBD1|TRBV4-2
CASSQDFLRTGKNEKLFF
TGTGCCAGCAGCCAAGACTTTTTAAGGACAGGGAAAAATGAAAAACTGTTTTTT
>TRBJ1-2|-|TRBD1|TRBV27
CASSRDRAYGYTF
TGTGCCAGCAGTCGGGACAGGGCCTATGGCTACACCTTC
>TRBJ1-4|-|-|TRBV4-3
CASSQGLVATNEKLFF
TGCGCCAGCAGCCAAGGGTTAGTTGCAACTAATGAAAAACTGTTTTTT